The next 5 T cell receptor beta chains were all read from a single sample in a study of Graves' ophthalmopathy and Graves' hyperthyroidism. Amplification of the TCR beta CDR3 regions used RNA transcripts (as template). HTBI-primed RT-PCR formed the first round, and a multiplex PCR formed the second. TCRdb processed the multiplex PCR reads anew with MiXCR; each CDR3 protein has one entry. The data show almost 750,000 distinct CDR3 sequences, 35% to 50% seen once. The specimen sequenced was peripheral blood. These receptors were obtained from an adult man with Graves' ophthalmopathy.

This clonotype was detected many times. The chain has TRBV20-1 and TRBJ2-7; D is perhaps TRBD1 (6 bases). This CDR3 is built from 13 residues. With 3 bases removed from V and 4 bases from J, the gap between germline ends came to 13 bases. The V gene's germline CDR1 is DFQATT and CDR2 SNEGSKA (reference sequence). CDR3 loop: CSARVVQGYEQYF. As DNA, the CDR3 is TGCAGTGCTAGGGTCGTACAGGGTTACGAGCAGTACTTC.

This clonotype has only a few counts. The rearrangement uses TRBV7-9 and TRBJ2-7, with D perhaps being TRBD1 or TRBD2 (5 bases each). Between the trimmed V and J ends, which lost 5 bases and 2 bases, there was a span of 10 bases. This CDR3 has 13 amino acids. The germline gives CDR1 SEHNR, CDR2 FQNEAQ (reference sequence). The CDR3 loop is CASSRDLAYEQYF. The CDR3 DNA reads TGTGCCAGCAGCCGGGACCTCGCCTACGAGCAGTACTTC. Full variable domain (remainder filled in from reference TRBV7-9 and TRBJ2-7): DTGVSQNPRHKITKRGQNVTFRCDPISEHNRLYWYRQTLGQGPEFLTYFQNEAQLEKSRLLSDRFSAERPKGSFSTLEIQRTEQGDSAMYLCASSRDLAYEQYFGPGTRLTVT.

This clonotype was observed a few times. This chain connects TRBV20-1 to TRBJ1-2; 7 positions match TRBD1. Germline-derived CDR1 and CDR2 are DFQATT and SNEGSKA (reference sequence). The CDR3 length is 14 residues. Trimming took 0 bases from V and 2 from J; bases not matched to a gene: 3. In DNA form, the CDR3 reads TGCAGTGCTAGAGATAGGGACAGAAACTATGGCTACACCTTC. It is translated as CSARDRDRNYGYTF.

The V call is TRBV7-9, the J call TRBJ2-7; 8 bases fit TRBD1. The trim removed 7 bases at V and 9 bases at J, leaving 17 bases unmatched. Germline V CDR1 and CDR2: SEHNR, FQNEAQ (reference sequence). This CDR3 region has 15 residues. CDR3 protein: CASNSQDRGLEWQYF. The CDR3 nucleotides are TGTGCCAGCAACTCCCAAGACAGGGGCCTCGAGTGGCAGTACTTC.

The V and J genes are TRBV20-1 and TRBJ1-2; maybe TRBD1 (6 bases). Germline values: CDR1 DFQATT, CDR2 SNEGSKA (reference sequence). This CDR3 has 12 residues. Trimming left V 4 bases short and J 8 bases short, with 14 bases between. The DNA for the CDR3 is TGCAGTGCTAAAGGGGGGTTAGGCGGCTACACCTTC. It encodes CSAKGGLGGYTF.